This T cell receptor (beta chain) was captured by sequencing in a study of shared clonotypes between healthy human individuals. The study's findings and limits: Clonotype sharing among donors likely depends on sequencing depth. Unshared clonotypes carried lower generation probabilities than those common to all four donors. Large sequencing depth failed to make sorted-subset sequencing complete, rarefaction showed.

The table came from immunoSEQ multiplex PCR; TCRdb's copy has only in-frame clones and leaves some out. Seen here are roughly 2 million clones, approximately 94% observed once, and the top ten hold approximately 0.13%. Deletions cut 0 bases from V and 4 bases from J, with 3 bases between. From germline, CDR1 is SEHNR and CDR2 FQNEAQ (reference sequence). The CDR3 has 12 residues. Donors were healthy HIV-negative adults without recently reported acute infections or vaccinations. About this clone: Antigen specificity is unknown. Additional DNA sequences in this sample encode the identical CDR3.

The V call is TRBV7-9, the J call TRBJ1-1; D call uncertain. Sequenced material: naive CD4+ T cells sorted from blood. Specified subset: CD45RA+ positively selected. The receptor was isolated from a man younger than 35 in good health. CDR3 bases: TGTGCCAGCAGCTTAGCCGGCACTGAAGCTTTCTTT. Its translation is CASSLAGTEAFF.